The T cell receptor (beta chain) under discussion was sequenced for a study of cytomegalovirus exposure and HLA in healthy donors. Turning to this clone: Its antigen is unknown.

Vbeta (60) and Jbeta (13) primers were used in the PCR. Method: immunoSEQ multiplex PCR; TCRdb's copy keeps in-frame clones and lacks some. In total, the table holds roughly 200,000 clones. Findings of the study overall: Most of the TCR beta V segments (in an earlier analysis) were productive either about 90% or about 30% of the time. Sequencing had likely introduced a cluster of highly shared sequence variants as an artifact.

The sequenced sample was PBMCs. This receptor was identified in a girl aged 2-10 years in good health and CMV-seropositive.

The DNA for the CDR3 is TGTGCCACCAGCAGATTAGCTGGTAAAGATAATTCACCCCTCCACTTT. Translated: CATSRLAGKDNSPLHF. The chain carries TRBV15 and TRBJ1-6, with D hard to call. This CDR3 has 16 amino acids. The germline V gene encodes CDR1 LNHNV and CDR2 YYDKDF (reference sequence). Trimming took off 2 bases at V and 5 bases at J, with 13 bases between the two ends.